This entry describes one T cell receptor beta chain. This sample is part of a study of CD8 T cells in Susac syndrome. A quantity of roughly 0.5 to 1 ug RNA underwent reverse transcription using random hexamers. TCRdb re-analysed the immunoSEQ multiplex PCR reads in MiXCR, keeping a single row per CDR3 protein. The data hold roughly 80,000 distinct CDR3 sequences, with 90% to 95% observed a single time. CDR1 is SEHNR, CDR2 FQNEAQ, per germline (reference sequence). This CDR3 spans 16 amino acids. The germline V and J ends were trimmed by 6 bases and 0 bases, with 15 bases remaining between them. This chain connects TRBV7-9 to TRBJ2-1; D is perhaps TRBD2 (5 bases). The TCR comes from a human donor with multiple sclerosis. Sequenced material: CD8+ T cells from PBMCs. CDR3 amino acids: CASRPLARGSYNEQFF. CDR3 bases: TGTGCCAGCAGGCCGCTAGCCCGGGGCTCCTACAATGAGCAGTTCTTC.